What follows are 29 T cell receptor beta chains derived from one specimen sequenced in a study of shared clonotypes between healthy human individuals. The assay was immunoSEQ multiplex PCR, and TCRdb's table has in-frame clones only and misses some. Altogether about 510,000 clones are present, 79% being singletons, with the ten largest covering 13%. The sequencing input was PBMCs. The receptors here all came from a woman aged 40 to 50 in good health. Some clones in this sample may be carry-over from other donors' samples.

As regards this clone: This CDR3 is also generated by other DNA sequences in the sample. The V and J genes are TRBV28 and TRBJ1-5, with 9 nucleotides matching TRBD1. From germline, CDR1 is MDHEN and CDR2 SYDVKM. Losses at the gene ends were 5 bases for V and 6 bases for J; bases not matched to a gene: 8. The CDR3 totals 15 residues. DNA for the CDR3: TGTGCCAGCAGTCTAGGACAGGGGTATCGTCAGCCCCAGCATTTT. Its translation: CASSLGQGYRQPQHF.

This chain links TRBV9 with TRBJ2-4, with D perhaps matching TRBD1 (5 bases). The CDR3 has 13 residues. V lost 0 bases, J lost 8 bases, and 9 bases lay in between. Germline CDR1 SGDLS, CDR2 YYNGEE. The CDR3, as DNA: TGTGCCAGCAGCGTAGGGGGCTCTGACATTCAGTACTTC. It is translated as CASSVGGSDIQYF.

The CDR3, as DNA: TGTGCCAGCTCCGGGATCGCGGGAGGCGGGGAGCTGTTTTTT. Its protein product is CASSGIAGGGELFF. The chain combines TRBV9 with TRBJ2-2; 8 nucleotides agree with TRBD2. CDR3 length equals 14 residues. The V gene's germline CDR1 is SGDLS and CDR2 YYNGEE. J gave up 7 bases and V 7 bases, and 9 bases lay outside the gene matches.

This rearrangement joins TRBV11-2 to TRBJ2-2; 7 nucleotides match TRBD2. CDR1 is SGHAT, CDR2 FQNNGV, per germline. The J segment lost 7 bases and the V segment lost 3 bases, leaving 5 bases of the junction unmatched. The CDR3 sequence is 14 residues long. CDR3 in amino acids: CASSLRAGVGELFF. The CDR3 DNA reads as TGTGCCAGCAGCTTGAGGGCGGGAGTCGGGGAGCTGTTTTTT. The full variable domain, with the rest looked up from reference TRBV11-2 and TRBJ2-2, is EAGVAQSPRYKIIEKRQSVAFWCNPISGHATLYWYQQILGQGPKLLIQFQNNGVVDDSQLPKDRFSAERLKGVDSTLKIQPAKLEDSAVYLCASSLRAGVGELFFGEGSRLTVL.

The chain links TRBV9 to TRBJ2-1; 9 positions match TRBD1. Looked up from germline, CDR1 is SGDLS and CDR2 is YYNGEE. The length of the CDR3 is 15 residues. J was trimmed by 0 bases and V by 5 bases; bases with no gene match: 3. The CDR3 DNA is TGTGCCAGCAGACCGGGACAGGGCTCCTACAATGAGCAGTTCTTC. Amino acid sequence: CASRPGQGSYNEQFF.

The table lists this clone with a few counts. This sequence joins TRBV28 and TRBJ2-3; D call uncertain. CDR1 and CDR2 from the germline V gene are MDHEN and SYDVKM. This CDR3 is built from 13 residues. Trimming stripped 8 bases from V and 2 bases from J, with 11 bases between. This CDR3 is CASLRPSTDTQYF. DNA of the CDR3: TGTGCCAGCTTGAGGCCCTCCACAGATACGCAGTATTTT.

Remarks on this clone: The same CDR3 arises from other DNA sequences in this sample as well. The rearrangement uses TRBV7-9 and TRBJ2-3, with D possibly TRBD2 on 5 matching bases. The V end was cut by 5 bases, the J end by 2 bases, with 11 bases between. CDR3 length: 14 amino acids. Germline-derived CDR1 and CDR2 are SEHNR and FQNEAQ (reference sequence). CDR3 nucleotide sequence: TGTGCCAGCAGCCTAAGCGGATCCACAGATACGCAGTATTTT. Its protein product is CASSLSGSTDTQYF.

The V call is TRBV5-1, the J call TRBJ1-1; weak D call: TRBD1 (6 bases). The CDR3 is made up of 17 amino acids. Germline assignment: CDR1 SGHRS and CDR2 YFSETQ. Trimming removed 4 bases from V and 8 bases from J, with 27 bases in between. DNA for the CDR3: TGCGCCAGCAGCCCTCGACCGCCACCAGGGGTCCTAGGCGAAGCTTTCTTT. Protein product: CASSPRPPPGVLGEAFF.

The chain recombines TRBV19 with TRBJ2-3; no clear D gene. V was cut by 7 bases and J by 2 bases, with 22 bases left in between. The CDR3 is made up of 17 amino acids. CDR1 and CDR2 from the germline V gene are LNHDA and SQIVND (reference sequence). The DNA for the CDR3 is TGTGCCAGTAAGAGTTCATACCACTGGACGGCCACAGATACGCAGTATTTT. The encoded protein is CASKSSYHWTATDTQYF.

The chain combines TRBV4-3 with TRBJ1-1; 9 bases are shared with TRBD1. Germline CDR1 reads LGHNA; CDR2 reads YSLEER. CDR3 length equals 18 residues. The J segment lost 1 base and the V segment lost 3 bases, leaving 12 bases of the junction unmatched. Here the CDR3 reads CASSQDGGTGIWNTEAFF. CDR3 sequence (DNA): TGCGCCAGCAGCCAGGACGGCGGGACAGGGATTTGGAACACTGAAGCTTTCTTT.

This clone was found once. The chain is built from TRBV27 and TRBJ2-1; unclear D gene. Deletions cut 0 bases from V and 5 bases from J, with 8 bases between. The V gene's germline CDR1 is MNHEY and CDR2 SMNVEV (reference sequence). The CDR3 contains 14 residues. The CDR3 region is CASSLSRSNNEQFF. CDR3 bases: TGTGCCAGCAGTTTATCGAGGTCTAACAATGAGCAGTTCTTC.

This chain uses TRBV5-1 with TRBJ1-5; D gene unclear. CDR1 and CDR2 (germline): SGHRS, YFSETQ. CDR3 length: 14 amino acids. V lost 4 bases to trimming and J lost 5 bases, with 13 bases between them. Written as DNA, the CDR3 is TGCGCCAGCAGCACCGGGGATGCGGATCAGCCCCAGCATTTT. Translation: CASSTGDADQPQHF.

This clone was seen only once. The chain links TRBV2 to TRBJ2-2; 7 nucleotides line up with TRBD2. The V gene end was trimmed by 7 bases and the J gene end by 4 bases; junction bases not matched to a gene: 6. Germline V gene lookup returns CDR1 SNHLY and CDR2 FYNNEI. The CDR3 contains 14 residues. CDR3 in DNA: TGTGCCAGCATGGGCGGGAGTGGCACCGGGGAGCTGTTTTTT. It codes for CASMGGSGTGELFF.

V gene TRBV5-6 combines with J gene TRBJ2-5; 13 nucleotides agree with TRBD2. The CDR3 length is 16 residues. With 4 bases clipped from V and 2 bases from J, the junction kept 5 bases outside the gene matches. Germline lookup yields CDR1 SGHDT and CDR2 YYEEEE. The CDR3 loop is CASSPRLAGGQETQYF. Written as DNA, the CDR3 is TGTGCCAGCAGCCCCAGACTAGCGGGAGGACAAGAGACCCAGTACTTC.

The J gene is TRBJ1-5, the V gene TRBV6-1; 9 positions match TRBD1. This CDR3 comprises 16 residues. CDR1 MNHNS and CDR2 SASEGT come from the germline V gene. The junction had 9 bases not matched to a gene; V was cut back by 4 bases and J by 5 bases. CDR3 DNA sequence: TGTGCCAGCAGTGGCCTTGGGGGACAGGGCGATCAGCCCCAGCATTTT. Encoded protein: CASSGLGGQGDQPQHF.

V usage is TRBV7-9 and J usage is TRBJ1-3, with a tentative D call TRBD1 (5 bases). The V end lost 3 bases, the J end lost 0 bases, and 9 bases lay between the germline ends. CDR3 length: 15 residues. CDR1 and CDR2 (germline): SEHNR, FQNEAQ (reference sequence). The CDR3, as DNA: TGTGCCAGCAGCTTGAGGGGAGCCTCTGGAAACACCATATATTTT. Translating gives CASSLRGASGNTIYF.

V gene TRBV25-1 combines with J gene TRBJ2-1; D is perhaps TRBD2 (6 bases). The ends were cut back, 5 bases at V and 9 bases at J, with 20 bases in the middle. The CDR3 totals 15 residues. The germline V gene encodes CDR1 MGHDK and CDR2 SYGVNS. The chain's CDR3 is CASSSGPGDLTEQFF. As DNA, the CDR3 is TGTGCCAGCAGTTCGGGACCGGGAGACTTGACTGAGCAGTTCTTC.

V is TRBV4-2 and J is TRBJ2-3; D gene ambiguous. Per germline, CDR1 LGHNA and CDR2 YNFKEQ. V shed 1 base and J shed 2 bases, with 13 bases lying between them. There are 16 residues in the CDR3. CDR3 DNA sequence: TGTGCCAGCAGCCAAGGAAACATGCCATCCACAGATACGCAGTATTTT. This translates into CASSQGNMPSTDTQYF.

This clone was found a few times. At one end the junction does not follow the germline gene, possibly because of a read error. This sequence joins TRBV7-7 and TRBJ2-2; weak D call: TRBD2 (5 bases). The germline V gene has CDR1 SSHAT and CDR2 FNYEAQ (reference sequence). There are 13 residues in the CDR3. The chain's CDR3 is CASSLARDGELFF. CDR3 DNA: TGTGCTAGCAGCTTAGCGAGGGATGGGGAGCTGTTTTTT.

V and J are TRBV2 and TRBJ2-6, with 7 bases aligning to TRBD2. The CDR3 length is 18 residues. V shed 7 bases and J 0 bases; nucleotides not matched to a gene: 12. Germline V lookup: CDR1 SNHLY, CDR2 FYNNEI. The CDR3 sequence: CASITPWGGTSGANVLTF. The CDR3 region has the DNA TGTGCCAGCATAACTCCCTGGGGAGGGACCTCTGGGGCCAACGTCCTGACTTTC.

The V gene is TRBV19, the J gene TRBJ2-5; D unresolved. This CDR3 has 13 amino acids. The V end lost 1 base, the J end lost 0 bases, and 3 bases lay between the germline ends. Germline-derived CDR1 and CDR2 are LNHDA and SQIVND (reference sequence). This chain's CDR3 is CASSIGYQETQYF. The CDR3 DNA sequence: TGTGCCAGTAGTATAGGGTACCAAGAGACCCAGTACTTC.

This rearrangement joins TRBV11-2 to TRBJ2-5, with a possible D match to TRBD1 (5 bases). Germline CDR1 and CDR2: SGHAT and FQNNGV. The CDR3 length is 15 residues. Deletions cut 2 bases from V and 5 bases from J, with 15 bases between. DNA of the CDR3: TGTGCCAGCAGCTTAAGTTCCGCAGGGCAGGAGACCCAGTACTTC. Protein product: CASSLSSAGQETQYF.

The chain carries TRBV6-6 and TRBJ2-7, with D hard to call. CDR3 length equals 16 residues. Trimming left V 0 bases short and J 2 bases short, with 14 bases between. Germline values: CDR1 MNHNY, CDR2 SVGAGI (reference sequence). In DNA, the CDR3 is TGTGCCAGCAGTTACTCCTTCTCCCGGGCGACCTACGAGCAGTACTTC. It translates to CASSYSFSRATYEQYF.

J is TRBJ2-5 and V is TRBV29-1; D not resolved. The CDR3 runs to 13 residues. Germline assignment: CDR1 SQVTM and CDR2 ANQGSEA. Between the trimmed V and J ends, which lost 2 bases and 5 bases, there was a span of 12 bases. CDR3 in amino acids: CSVESPARETQYF. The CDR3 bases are TGCAGCGTTGAATCCCCAGCGAGGGAGACCCAGTACTTC.

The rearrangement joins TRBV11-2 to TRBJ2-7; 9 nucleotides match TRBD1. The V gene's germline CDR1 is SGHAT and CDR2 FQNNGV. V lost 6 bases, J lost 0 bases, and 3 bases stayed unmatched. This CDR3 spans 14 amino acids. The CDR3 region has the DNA TGTGCCAGCAGACCGGGACAGGGCTCCTACGAGCAGTACTTC. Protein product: CASRPGQGSYEQYF.

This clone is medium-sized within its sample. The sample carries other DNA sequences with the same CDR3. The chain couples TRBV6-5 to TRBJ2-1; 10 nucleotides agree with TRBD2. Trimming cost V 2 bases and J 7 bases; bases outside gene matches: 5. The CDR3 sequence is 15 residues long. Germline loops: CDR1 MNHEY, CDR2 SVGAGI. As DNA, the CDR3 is TGTGCCAGCAGTTACGGACTAGCGGCGTGGAATGAGCAGTTCTTC. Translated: CASSYGLAAWNEQFF.

This CDR3 is CASSLVSSETQYF. CDR3 sequence (DNA): TGTGCCAGCAGCTTGGTTTCTTCTGAGACCCAGTACTTC. The V gene is TRBV5-5, the J gene TRBJ2-5, with D unresolved. The V end lost 0 bases, the J end lost 5 bases, and 8 bases lay between the germline ends. The germline V gene encodes CDR1 SGHKS and CDR2 YYEKEE (reference sequence). This CDR3 has 13 amino acids.

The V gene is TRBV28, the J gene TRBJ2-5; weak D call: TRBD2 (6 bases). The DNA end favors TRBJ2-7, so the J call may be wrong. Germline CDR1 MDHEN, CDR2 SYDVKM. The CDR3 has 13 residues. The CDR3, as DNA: TGTGCCAGCAGTACCGGGAGTACCTACGAGCAGTACTTC. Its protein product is CASSTGSTYEQYF.

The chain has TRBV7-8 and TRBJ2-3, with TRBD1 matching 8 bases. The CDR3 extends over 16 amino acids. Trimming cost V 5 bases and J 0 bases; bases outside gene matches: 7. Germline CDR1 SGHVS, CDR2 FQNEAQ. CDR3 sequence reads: CASSPRTGKSTDTQYF. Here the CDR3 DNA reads TGTGCCAGCAGCCCCCGGACAGGGAAAAGCACAGATACGCAGTATTTT.